This is a list of T cell receptor beta chains from one sample in a study of blood T cell repertoires in COVID-19. The table came from immunoSEQ multiplex PCR; TCRdb's copy has only in-frame clones and leaves some out. The sample has 150,000 to 190,000 clones; roughly four fifths are singletons. The sequenced sample consisted of peripheral blood. These TCRs come from a woman aged 80 or over with acute or convalescent COVID-19. Both conserved end residues are part of each CDR3. The order of the fields is V gene, CDR3 length, J gene, CDR3 protein.

TRBV7-2,17,TRBJ2-5,CASSSFSGTSGRDTQYF
TRBV27,17,TRBJ2-7,CASKQGGGGLAGTEQYF
TRBV11-1,12,TRBJ1-2,CASGNGNYGYTF
TRBV2,14,TRBJ1-1,CASRGGGMNTEAFF
TRBV9,15,TRBJ2-5,CASSVSLAGGETQYF
TRBV6-2/TRBV6-3,18,TRBJ2-5,CASSQTTVRQYSQETQYF
TRBV5-4,16,TRBJ2-5,CASSPRLAGEVETQYF
TRBV9,15,TRBJ2-7,CASSVGRGQWYEQYF
TRBV5-1,15,TRBJ1-2,CASSLGRGQNYGYTF
TRBV6-5,15,TRBJ2-1,CASRPGGRGQNEQFF
TRBV7-3,13,TRBJ1-1,CASSSDRLTEAFF
TRBV19,15,TRBJ1-5,CASSMAQEWGQPQHF
TRBV19,13,TRBJ2-3,CASSIRDSETQYF
TRBV28,16,TRBJ1-1,CASREGGTTMNTEAFF
TRBV7-6,16,TRBJ2-2,CASSFRLQGVTGELFF
TRBV7-9,14,TRBJ2-7,CASNPAGKSYEQYF
TRBV30,15,TRBJ1-2,CAWSGKMTGDLSYTF
TRBV30,14,TRBJ2-3,CAWSVQGQTDTQYF
TRBV27,15,TRBJ2-3,CASSLLAGALDTQYF
TRBV7-2,15,TRBJ2-2,CASGGSGGKAGELFF
TRBV3-1/TRBV3-2,15,TRBJ1-6,CASSQGEVNNSPLHF
TRBV18,18,TRBJ2-2,CASSPPIGTGPNTGELFF
TRBV7-9,13,TRBJ1-1,CASSFTQNTEAFF
TRBV6-2/TRBV6-3,15,TRBJ1-6,CASSYSGTGNSPLHF
TRBV7-2,16,TRBJ1-2,CASSNGVGQGRDGYTF
TRBV27,15,TRBJ2-7,CASSPWGQGRDEQYF
TRBV5-1,17,TRBJ2-7,CASSPGPAGGALYEQYF
TRBV3-1/TRBV3-2,13,TRBJ1-2,CASSTTGDYGYTF
TRBV24-1,15,TRBJ2-3,CATSDGTSDADTQYF
TRBV14,17,TRBJ2-2,CASSQDRGQGSTGELFF
TRBV5-1,9,TRBJ2-7,CASSLNPSF
TRBV7-2,13,TRBJ2-1,CASSPRQGGDEFF
TRBV6-6,11,TRBJ2-2,CASTYAGELFF
TRBV19,16,TRBJ1-5,CASSIPRGEGNQPQHF
TRBV19,12,TRBJ2-1,CASGGSYNEQFF
TRBV11-2,12,TRBJ1-2,CASSLGQATCTF
TRBV6-6,12,TRBJ1-6,CASSSEVPPLHF
TRBV5-1,16,TRBJ1-2,CASSSPNPDMDYGYTF
TRBV6-2/TRBV6-3,17,TRBJ1-5,CASSSIQGALGNQPQHF
TRBV7-9,17,TRBJ1-1,CASSFPYGQGVSTEAFF
TRBV5-4,14,TRBJ1-6,CASSVGVSDSPLHF
TRBV10-3,18,TRBJ2-3,CAISDTGLAGGSTDTQYF
TRBV18,13,TRBJ2-3,CASSRREADTQYF